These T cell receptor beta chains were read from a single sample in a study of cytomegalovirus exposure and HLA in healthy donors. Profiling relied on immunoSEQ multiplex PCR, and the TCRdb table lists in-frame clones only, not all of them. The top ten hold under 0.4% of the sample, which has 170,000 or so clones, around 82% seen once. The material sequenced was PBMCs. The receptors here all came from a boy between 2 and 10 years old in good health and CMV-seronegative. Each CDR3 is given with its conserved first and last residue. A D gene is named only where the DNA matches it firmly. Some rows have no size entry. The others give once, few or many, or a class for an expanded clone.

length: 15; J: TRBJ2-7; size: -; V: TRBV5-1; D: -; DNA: TGCGCCAGCAGCTTGGATCTGGGCAGAACCTACGAGCAGTACTTC; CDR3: CASSLDLGRTYEQYF
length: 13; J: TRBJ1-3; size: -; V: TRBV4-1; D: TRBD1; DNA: TGCGCCAGCAGCCAGGGACAGGTGGACACCATATATTTT; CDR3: CASSQGQVDTIYF
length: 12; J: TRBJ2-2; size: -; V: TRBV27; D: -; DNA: TGTGCCAGCAGTCCTCCCACCGGGGAGCTGTTTTTT; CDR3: CASSPPTGELFF
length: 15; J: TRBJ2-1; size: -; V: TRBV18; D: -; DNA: TGTGCCAGCTCAACGGGATGGAGCTCCTACAATGAGCAGTTCTTC; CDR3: CASSTGWSSYNEQFF
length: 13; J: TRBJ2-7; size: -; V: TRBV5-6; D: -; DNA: TGTGCCAGCAGCTTCCAATTAAGTTACGAGCAGTACTTC; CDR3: CASSFQLSYEQYF
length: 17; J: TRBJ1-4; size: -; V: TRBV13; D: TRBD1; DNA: TGTGCCAGCAGCTTTAGGACAGGGAAGGTTACTAATGAAAAACTGTTTTTT; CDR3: CASSFRTGKVTNEKLFF
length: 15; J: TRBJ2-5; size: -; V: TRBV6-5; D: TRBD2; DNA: TGTGCCATCGCGGTAGCGGGAGTTAGGGTGGAGACCCAGTACTTC; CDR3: CAIAVAGVRVETQYF
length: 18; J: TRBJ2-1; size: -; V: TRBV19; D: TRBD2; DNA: TGTGCCAGTAGTATCCCCCCGGCTAGCGGGAGGTCCTACAATGAGCAGTTCTTC; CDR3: CASSIPPASGRSYNEQFF
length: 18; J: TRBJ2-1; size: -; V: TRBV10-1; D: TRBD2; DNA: TGCGCCAGCAGTGAGTCGATTCCGGGACTAGCGGGCTACAATGAGCAGTTCTTC; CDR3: CASSESIPGLAGYNEQFF
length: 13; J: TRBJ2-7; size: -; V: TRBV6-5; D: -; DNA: TGTGCCAGCAGTTACGGGGCCTCCTACGAGCAGTACTTC; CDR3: CASSYGASYEQYF
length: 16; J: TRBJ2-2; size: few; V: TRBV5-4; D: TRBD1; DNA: TGTGCCAGCAGCTTGGAAACAGGGGCCGCGGGCGGGGAGCTGTTTTTT; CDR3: CASSLETGAAGGELFF
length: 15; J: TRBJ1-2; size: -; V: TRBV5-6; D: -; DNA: TGTGCCAGCAGCCCTGGGACCGGGGGACGGAGGGGCTACACCTTC; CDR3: CASSPGTGGRRGYTF
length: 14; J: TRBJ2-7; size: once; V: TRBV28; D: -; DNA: TGTGCCAGCAGTTTATGGGACAGCCGCTACGAGCAGTACTTC; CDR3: CASSLWDSRYEQYF
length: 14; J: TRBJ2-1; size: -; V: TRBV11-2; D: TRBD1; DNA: TGTGCCAGCCTGGGGACAGGGGAATACAATGAGCAGTTCTTC; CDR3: CASLGTGEYNEQFF
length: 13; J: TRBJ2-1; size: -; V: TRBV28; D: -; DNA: TGTGCCAGCAAACTACGCTCCTACAATGAGCAGTTCTTC; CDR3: CASKLRSYNEQFF
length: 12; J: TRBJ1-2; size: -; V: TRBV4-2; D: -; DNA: TGTGCCAGCAGTCAAGAAGGGGGTGGCTACACCTTC; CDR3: CASSQEGGGYTF
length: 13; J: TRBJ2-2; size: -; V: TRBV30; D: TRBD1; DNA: TGTGCCAGGGACAGGGGGGACGCCGGGGAGCTGTTTTTT; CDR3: CARDRGDAGELFF
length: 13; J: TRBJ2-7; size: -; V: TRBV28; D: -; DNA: TGTGCCAGCAGTTTAAGGACAACCTACGAGCAGTACTTC; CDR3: CASSLRTTYEQYF
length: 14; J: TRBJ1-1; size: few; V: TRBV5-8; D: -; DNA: TGTGCCAGCAGCGCAAGGGGTGTAAACACTGAAGCTTTCTTT; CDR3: CASSARGVNTEAFF
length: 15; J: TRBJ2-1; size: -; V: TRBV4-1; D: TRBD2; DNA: TGCGCCAGCAGCCATCTAGCGGGAGAGAGCATTGAGCAGTTCTTC; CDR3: CASSHLAGESIEQFF
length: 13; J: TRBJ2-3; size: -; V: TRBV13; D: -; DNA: TGTGCCAGCAGCCCCTCTAGCACAGATACGCAGTATTTT; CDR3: CASSPSSTDTQYF
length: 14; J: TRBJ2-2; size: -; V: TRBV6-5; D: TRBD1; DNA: TGTGCCAGCAGTTTGACAGGGGGCACCGGGGAGCTGTTTTTT; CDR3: CASSLTGGTGELFF
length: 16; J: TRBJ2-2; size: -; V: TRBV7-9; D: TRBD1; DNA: TGTGCCAGCAGTAACTACCGGGACAGGAACACCGGGGAGCTGTTTTTT; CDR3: CASSNYRDRNTGELFF
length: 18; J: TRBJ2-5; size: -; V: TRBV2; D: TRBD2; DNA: TGTGCCAGCAGTGAAGCGTGGGGGAAGCGGGAGGGCCTGGAGACCCAGTACTTC; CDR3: CASSEAWGKREGLETQYF
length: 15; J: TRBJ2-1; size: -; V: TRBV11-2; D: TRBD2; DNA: TGTGCCAGCAGCCTTGAGCGGGAGAGAAACAATGAGCAGTTCTTC; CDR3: CASSLERERNNEQFF
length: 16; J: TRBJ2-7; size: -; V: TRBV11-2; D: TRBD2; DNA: TGTGCCAGCAGCTTAAGTAAAACTAGCGGGACCTACGAGCAGTACTTC; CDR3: CASSLSKTSGTYEQYF
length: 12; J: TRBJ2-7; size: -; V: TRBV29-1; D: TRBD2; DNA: TGCAGCGTTGGGACTAGCAGTTACGAGCAGTACTTC; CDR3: CSVGTSSYEQYF
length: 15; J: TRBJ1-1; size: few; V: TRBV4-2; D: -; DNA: TGTGCCAGCAGGGCCGGGGGACCCAGGAACACTGAAGCTTTCTTT; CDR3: CASRAGGPRNTEAFF
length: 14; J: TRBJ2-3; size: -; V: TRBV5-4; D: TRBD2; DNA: TGTGCCAGCAGCTTGGCGGGAGGGAAAGATACGCAGTATTTT; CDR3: CASSLAGGKDTQYF
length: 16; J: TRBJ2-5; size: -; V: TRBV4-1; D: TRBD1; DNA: TGCGCCAGCAGCCAAGGGGACAGGTCGCTACAAGAGACCCAGTACTTC; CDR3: CASSQGDRSLQETQYF
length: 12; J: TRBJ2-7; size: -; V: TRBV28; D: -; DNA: TGTGCCAGCACCTCCTCTAGGTACGAGCAGTACTTC; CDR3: CASTSSRYEQYF
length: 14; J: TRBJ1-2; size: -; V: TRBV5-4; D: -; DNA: TGTGCCAGCAGCTTGGAACAGAGCCCCTATGGCTACACCTTC; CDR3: CASSLEQSPYGYTF
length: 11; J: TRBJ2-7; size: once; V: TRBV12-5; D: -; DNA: TGTGCTAGTGCAGATTTTGGCGAGCAGTACTTC; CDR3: CASADFGEQYF